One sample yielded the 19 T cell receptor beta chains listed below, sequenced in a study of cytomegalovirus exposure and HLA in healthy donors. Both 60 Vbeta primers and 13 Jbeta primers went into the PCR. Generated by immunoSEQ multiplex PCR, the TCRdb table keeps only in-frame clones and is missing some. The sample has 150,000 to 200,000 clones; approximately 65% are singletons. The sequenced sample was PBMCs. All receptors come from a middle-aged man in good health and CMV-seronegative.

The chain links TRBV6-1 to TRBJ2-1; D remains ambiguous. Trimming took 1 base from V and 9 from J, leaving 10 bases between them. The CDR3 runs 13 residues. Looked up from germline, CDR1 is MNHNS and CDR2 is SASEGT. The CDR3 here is CASSEGSFSEQFF. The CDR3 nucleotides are TGTGCCAGCAGTGAAGGAAGTTTTAGTGAGCAGTTCTTC.

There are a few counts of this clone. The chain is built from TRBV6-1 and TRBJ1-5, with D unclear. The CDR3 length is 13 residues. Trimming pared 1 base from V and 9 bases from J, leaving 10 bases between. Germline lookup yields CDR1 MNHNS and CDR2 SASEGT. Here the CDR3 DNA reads TGTGCCAGCAGTGAAGAGAACTTACGGCCCCAGCATTTT. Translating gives CASSEENLRPQHF.

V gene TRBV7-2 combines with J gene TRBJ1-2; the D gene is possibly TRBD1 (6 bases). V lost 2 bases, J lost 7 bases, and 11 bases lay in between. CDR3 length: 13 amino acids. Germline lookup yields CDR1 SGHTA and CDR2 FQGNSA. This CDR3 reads CASSLQGPGGYTF. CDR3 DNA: TGTGCCAGCAGCTTACAGGGGCCGGGTGGCTACACCTTC.

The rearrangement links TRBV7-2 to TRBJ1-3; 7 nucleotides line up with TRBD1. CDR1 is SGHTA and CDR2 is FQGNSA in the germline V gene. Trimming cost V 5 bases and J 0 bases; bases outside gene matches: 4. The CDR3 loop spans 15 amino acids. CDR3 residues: CASSQGVFSGNTIYF. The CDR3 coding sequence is TGTGCCAGCAGCCAGGGGGTATTCTCTGGAAACACCATATATTTT.

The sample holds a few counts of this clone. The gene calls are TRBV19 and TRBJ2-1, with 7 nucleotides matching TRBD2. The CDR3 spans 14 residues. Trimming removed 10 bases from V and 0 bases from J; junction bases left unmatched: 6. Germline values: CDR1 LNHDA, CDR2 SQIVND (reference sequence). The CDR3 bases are TGTGCCACAAGGGACTACGACTCCTACAATGAGCAGTTCTTC. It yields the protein CATRDYDSYNEQFF. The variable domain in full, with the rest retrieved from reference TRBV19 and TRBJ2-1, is DGGITQSPKYLFRKEGQNVTLSCEQNLNHDAMYWYRQDPGQGLRLIYYSQIVNDFQKGDIAEGYSVSREKKESFPLTVTSAQKNPTAFYLCATRDYDSYNEQFFGPGTRLTVL.

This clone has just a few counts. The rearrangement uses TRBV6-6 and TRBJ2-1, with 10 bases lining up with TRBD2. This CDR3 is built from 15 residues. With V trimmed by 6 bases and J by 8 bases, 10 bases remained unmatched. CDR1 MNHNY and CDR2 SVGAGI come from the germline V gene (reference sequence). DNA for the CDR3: TGTGCCAGCAGGCAAGGGCTAGCGGGAGCTCATGAGCAGTTCTTC. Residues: CASRQGLAGAHEQFF.

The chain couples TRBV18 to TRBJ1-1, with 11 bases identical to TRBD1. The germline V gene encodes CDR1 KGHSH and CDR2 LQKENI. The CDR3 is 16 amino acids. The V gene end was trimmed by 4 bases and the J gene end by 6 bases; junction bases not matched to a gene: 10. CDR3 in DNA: TGTGCCAGCTCACGCGCCGGGACAGGGGGTAGTGCTGAAGCTTTCTTT. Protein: CASSRAGTGGSAEAFF.

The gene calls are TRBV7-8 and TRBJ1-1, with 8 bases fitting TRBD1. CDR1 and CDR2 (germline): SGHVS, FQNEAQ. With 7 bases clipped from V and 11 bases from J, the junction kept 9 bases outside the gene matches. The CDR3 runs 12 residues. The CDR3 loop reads CASTQGAMRAFF. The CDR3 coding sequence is TGTGCCAGCACTCAGGGGGCTATGAGGGCTTTCTTT.

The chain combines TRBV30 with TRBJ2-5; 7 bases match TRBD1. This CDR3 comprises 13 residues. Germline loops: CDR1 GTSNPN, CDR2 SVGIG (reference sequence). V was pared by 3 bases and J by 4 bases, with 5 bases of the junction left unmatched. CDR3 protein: CAWRNRGRETQYF. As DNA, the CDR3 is TGTGCCTGGAGGAACAGGGGCCGAGAGACCCAGTACTTC.

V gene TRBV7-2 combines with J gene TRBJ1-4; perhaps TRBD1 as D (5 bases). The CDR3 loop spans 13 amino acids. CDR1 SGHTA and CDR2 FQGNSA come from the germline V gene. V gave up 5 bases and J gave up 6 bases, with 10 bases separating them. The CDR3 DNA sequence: TGTGCCAGCAGCAGCGACAGTTATGAAAAACTGTTTTTT. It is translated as CASSSDSYEKLFF. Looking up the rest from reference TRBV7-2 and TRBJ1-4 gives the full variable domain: GAGVSQSPSNKVTEKGKDVELRCDPISGHTALYWYRQSLGQGLEFLIYFQGNSAPDKSGLPSDRFSAERTGGSVSTLTIQRTQQEDSAVYLCASSSDSYEKLFFGSGTQLSVL.

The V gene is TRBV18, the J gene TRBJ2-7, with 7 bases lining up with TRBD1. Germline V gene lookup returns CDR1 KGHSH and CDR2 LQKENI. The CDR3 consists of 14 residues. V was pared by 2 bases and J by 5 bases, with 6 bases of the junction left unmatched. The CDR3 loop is CASSPETGPHEQYF. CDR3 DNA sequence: TGTGCCAGCTCACCAGAGACAGGGCCCCACGAGCAGTACTTC.

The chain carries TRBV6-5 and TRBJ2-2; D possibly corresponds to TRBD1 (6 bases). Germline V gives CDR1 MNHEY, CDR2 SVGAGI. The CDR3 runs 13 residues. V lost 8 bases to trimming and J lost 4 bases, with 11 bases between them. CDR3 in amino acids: CASGNRATGELFF. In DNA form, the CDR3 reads TGTGCCAGCGGGAACAGGGCCACCGGGGAGCTGTTTTTT.

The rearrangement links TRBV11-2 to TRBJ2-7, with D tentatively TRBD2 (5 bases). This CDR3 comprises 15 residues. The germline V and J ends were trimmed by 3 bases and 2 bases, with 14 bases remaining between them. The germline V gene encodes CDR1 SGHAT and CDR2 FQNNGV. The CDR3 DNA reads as TGTGCCAGCAGCTTGTCGGGCAGCGGAGCCTACGAGCAGTACTTC. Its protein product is CASSLSGSGAYEQYF.

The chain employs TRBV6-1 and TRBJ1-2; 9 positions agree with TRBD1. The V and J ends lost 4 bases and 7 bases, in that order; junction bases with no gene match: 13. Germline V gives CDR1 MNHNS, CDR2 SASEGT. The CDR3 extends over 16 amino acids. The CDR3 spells CASSVGTGRPSGGYTF. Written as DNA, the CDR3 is TGTGCCAGCAGTGTGGGGACAGGGCGGCCTTCTGGTGGCTACACCTTC.

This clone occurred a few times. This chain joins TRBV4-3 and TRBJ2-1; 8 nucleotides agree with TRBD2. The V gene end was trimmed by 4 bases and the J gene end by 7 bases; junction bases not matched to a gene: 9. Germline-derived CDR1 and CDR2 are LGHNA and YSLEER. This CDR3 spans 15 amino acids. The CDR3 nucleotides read TGCGCCAGCAGCCTCCAAGCGGGAGTGGGGAATGAGCAGTTCTTC. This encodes CASSLQAGVGNEQFF.

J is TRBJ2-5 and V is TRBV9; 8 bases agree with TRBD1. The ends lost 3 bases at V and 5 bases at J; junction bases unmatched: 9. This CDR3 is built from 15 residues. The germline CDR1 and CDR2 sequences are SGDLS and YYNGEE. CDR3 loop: CASSADTTGVETQYF. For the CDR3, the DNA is TGTGCCAGCAGCGCAGATACGACAGGGGTGGAGACCCAGTACTTC.

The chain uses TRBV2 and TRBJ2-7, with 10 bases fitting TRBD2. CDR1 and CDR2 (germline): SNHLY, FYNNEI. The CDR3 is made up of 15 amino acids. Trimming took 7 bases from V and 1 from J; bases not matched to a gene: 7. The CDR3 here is CASTQTSGASYEQYF. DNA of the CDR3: TGTGCCAGCACCCAAACTAGCGGGGCGTCCTACGAGCAGTACTTC.

The CDR3 loop reads CASSRRGGWDIQYF. The CDR3 DNA follows: TGTGCCAGCAGCCGGCGGGGGGGGTGGGACATTCAGTACTTC. This chain connects TRBV7-2 to TRBJ2-4, with 9 positions matching TRBD2. Trimming removed 5 bases from V and 8 bases from J; junction bases left unmatched: 7. The V gene's germline CDR1 is SGHTA and CDR2 FQGNSA. The CDR3 contains 14 residues. The full variable domain, its missing parts supplied by reference TRBV7-2 and TRBJ2-4, is GAGVSQSPSNKVTEKGKDVELRCDPISGHTALYWYRQSLGQGLEFLIYFQGNSAPDKSGLPSDRFSAERTGGSVSTLTIQRTQQEDSAVYLCASSRRGGWDIQYFGAGTRLSVL.

DNA for the CDR3: TGTGCCAGCAGTGAATCAGGGGGGTTTTCCTACGAGCAGTACTTC. Amino acid sequence: CASSESGGFSYEQYF. The rearrangement joins TRBV6-1 to TRBJ2-5; D may be TRBD1 (7 bases). The DNA end lines up better with TRBJ2-7; the J call may be wrong. The CDR3 has 15 amino acids. Per germline, CDR1 MNHNS and CDR2 SASEGT.